This T cell receptor beta chain was captured in a study of shared clonotypes between healthy human individuals. Assay: immunoSEQ multiplex PCR; the TCRdb copy retains only in-frame clones and omits some. The table shows roughly 2,300,000 clones, with roughly 92% occurring only once. Germline V lookup: CDR1 MNHNS, CDR2 SASEGT. Trimming shortened V by 4 bases and J by 4 bases, and 13 bases separated the two germline ends. This CDR3 has 14 amino acids. Sequencing was done on a sample of naive CD4+ T cells from PBMCs. Specified subset: CD45RA+ positively selected. The source of this sequence is a man between 18 and 29 years old in good health. Some clones in this sample may be carry-over from other donors' samples. The V call is TRBV6-1, the J call TRBJ2-5; tentative D call: TRBD2 (7 bases). CDR3 region: CASSVSRGRETQYF. The CDR3 DNA sequence: TGTGCCAGCAGTGTTTCGCGGGGGCGAGAGACCCAGTACTTC.